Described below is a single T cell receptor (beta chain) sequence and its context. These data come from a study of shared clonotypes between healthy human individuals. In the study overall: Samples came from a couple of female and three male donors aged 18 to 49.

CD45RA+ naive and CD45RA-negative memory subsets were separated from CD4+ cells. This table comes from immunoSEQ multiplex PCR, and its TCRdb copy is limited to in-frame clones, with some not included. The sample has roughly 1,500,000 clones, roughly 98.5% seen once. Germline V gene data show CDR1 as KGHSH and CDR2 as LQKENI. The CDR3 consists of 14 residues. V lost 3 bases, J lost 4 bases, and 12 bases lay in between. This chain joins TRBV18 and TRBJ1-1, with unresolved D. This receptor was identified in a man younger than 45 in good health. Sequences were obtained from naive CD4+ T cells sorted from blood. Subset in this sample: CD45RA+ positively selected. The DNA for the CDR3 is TGTGCCAGCTCACCCCTGGATACTAGCACTGAAGCTTTCTTT. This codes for CASSPLDTSTEAFF.